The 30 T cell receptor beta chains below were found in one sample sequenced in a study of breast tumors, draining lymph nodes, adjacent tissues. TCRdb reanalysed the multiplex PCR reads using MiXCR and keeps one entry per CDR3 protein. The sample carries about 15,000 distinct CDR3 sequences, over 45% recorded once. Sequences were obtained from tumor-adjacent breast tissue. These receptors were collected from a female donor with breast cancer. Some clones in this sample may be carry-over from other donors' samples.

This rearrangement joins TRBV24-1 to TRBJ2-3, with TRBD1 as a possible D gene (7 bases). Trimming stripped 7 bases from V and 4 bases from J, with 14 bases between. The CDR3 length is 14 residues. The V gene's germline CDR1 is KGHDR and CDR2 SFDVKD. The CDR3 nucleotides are TGTGCCACCAGCAGGGGGGCTAGGCCAGATACGCAGTATTTT. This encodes CATSRGARPDTQYF.

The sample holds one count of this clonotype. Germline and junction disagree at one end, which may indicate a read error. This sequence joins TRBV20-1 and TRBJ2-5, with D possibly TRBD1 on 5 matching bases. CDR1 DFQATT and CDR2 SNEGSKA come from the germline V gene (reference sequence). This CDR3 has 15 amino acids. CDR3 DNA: TGCAGTGCTAGACTCGTAGCAGGGTTCCAAGAGGCCCAGTACTTC. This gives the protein CSARLVAGFQEAQYF.

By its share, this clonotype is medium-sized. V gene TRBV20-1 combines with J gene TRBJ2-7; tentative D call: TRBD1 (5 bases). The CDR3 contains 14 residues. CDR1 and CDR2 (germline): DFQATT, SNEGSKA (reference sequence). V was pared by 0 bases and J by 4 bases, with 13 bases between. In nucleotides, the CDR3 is TGCAGTGCTAGAGATCGGGCAGGGCGGTACGAGCAGTACTTC. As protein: CSARDRAGRYEQYF.

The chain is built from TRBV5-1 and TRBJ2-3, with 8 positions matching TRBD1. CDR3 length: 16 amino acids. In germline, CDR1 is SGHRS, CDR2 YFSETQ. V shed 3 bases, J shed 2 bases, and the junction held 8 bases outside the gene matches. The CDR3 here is CASSYGTGGYTDTQYF. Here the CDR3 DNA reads TGCGCCAGCAGCTACGGGACAGGAGGATACACAGATACGCAGTATTTT.

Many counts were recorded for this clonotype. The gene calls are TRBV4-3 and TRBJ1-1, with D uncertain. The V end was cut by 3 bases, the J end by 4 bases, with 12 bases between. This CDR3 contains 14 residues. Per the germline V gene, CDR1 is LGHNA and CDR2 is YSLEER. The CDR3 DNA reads TGCGCCAGCAGCCAGGATTTGGGGTTCACTGAAGCTTTCTTT. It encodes CASSQDLGFTEAFF.

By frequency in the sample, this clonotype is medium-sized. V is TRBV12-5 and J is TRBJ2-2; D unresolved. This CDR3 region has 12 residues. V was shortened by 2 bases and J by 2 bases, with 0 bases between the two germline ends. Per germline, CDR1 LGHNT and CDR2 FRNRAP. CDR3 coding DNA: TGTGCTAGTGGTTTGAACACCGGGGAGCTGTTTTTT. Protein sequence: CASGLNTGELFF.

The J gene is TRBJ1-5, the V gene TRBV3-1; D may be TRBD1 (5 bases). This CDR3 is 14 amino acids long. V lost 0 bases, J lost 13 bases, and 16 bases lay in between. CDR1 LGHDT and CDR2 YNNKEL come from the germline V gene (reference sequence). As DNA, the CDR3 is TGTGCCAGCAGCCAAGATCTGGGGGGAACTGGGCAGCATTTT. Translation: CASSQDLGGTGQHF.

CDR3 amino acids: CASSHYAIQYF. In DNA form, the CDR3 reads TGTGCCAGCAGCCACTATGCCATTCAGTACTTC. The V gene is TRBV6-5, the J gene TRBJ2-4; D call uncertain. Germline CDR1 and CDR2: MNHEY and SVGAGI. The ends were cut back, 6 bases at V and 9 bases at J, with 9 bases in the middle. This CDR3 is built from 11 residues.

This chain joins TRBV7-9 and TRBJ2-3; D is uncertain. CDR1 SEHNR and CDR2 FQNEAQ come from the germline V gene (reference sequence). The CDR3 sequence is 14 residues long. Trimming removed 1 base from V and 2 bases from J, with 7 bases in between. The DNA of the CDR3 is TGTGCCAGCAGCTTAGACATAATCACAGATACGCAGTATTTT. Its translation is CASSLDIITDTQYF.

CDR3 loop: CSARDEGTGEDGYTF. The CDR3 DNA is TGCAGTGCTAGAGATGAGGGGACAGGGGAAGATGGCTACACCTTC. The chain combines TRBV20-1 with TRBJ1-2, with 10 positions matching TRBD1. In germline, CDR1 is DFQATT, CDR2 SNEGSKA (reference sequence). Unmatched junction bases numbered 7, after V lost 0 bases and J lost 6 bases. This CDR3 region has 15 residues.

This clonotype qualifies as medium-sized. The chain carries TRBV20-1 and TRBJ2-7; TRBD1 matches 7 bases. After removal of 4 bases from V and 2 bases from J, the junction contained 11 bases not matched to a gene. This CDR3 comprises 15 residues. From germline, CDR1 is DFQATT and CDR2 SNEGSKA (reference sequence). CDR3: CSATHLAGGTYEQYF. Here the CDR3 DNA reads TGCAGTGCTACCCATCTTGCAGGGGGAACCTACGAGCAGTACTTC.

In DNA form, the CDR3 reads TGTGCCAGCAGTGCCGGTCGGCAGGGAGAAAAACTGTTTTTT. This encodes CASSAGRQGEKLFF. The chain employs TRBV2 and TRBJ1-4, with a possible D match to TRBD1 (5 bases). V was trimmed by 4 bases and J by 8 bases, leaving 14 bases between them. There are 14 residues in the CDR3. CDR1 SNHLY and CDR2 FYNNEI come from the germline V gene.

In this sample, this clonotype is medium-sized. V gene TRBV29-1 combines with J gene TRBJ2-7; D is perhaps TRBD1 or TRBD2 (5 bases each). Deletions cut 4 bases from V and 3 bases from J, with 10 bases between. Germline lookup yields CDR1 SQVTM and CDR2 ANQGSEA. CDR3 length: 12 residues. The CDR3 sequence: CSVGEGRYEQYF. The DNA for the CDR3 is TGCAGCGTTGGTGAGGGGCGCTACGAGCAGTACTTC.

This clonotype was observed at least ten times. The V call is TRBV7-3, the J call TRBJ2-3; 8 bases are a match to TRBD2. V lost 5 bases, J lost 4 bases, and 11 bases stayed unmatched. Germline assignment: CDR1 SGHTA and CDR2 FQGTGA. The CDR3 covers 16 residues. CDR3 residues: CASSLIGGGRSDTQYF. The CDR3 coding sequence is TGTGCCAGCAGCCTAATCGGGGGGGGAAGATCAGATACGCAGTATTTT. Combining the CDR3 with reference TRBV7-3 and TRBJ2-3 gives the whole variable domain GAGVSQTPSNKVTEKGKYVELRCDPISGHTALYWYRQSLGQGPEFLIYFQGTGAADDSGLPNDRFFAVRPEGSVSTLKIQRTERGDSAVYLCASSLIGGGRSDTQYFGPGTRLTVL.

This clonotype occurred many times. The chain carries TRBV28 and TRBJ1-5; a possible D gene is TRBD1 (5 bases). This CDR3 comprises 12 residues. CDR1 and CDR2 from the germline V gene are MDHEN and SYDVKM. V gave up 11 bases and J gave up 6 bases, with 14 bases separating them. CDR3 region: CASLSRVQPQHF. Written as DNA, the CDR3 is TGTGCCTCGTTGAGCAGGGTTCAGCCCCAGCATTTT. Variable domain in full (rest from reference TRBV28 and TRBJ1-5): DVKVTQSSRYLVKRTGEKVFLECVQDMDHENMFWYRQDPGLGLRLIYFSYDVKMKEKGDIPEGYSVSREKKERFSLILESASTNQTSMYLCASLSRVQPQHFGDGTRLSIL.

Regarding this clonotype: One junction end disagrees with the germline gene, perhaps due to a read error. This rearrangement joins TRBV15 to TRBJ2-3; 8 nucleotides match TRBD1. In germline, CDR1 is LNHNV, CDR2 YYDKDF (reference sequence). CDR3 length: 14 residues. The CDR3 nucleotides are TGTGCCACCAGCGGGGGGTCGGGGACAGGTACGCAGTATTTT. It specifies CATSGGSGTGTQYF. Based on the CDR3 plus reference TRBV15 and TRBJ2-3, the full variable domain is DAMVIQNPRYQVTQFGKPVTLSCSQTLNHNVMYWYQQKSSQAPKLLFHYYDKDFNNEADTPDNFQSRRPNTSFCFLDIRSPGLGDTAMYLCATSGGSGTGTQYFGPGTRLTVL.

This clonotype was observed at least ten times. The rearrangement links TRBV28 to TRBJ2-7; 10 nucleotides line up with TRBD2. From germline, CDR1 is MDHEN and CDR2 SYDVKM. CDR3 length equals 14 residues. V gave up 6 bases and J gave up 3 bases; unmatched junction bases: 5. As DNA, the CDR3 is TGTGCCAGCAGGGTAGCGGGAGGCGGCTACGAGCAGTACTTC. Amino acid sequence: CASRVAGGGYEQYF. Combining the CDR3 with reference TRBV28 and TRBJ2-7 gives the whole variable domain DVKVTQSSRYLVKRTGEKVFLECVQDMDHENMFWYRQDPGLGLRLIYFSYDVKMKEKGDIPEGYSVSREKKERFSLILESASTNQTSMYLCASRVAGGGYEQYFGPGTRLTVT.

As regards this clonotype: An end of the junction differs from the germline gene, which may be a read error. The CDR3 is CSARDMGGPTGEPFF. In DNA form, the CDR3 reads TGCAGTGCTAGAGATATGGGGGGGCCGACCGGGGAGCCGTTTTTT. The V call is TRBV20-1, the J call TRBJ2-2, with D perhaps matching TRBD2 (7 bases). This CDR3 comprises 15 residues. Germline assignment: CDR1 DFQATT and CDR2 SNEGSKA (reference sequence).

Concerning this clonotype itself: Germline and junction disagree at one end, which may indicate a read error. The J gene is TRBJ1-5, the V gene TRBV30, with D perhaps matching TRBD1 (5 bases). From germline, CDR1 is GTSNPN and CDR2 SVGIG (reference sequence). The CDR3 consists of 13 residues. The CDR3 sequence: CAWSVDSNQLQHF. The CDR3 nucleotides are TGTGCCTGGAGTGTAGACAGTAATCAGCTCCAGCATTTT.

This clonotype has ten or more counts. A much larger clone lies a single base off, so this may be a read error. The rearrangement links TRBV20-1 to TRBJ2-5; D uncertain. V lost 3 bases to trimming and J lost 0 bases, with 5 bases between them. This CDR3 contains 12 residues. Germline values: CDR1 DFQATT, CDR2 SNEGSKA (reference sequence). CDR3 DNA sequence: TGCAGTGCTAGGGGCTACCAAGAGACCCAGTACTTC. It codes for CSARGYQETQYF.

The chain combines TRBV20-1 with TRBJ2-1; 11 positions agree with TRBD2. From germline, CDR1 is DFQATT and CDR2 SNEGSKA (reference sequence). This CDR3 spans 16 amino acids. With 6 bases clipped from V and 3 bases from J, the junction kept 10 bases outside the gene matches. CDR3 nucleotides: TGCAGTGCCAGCAGTTACCTAGCGGGGGGCTACAATGAGCAGTTCTTC. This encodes CSASSYLAGGYNEQFF.

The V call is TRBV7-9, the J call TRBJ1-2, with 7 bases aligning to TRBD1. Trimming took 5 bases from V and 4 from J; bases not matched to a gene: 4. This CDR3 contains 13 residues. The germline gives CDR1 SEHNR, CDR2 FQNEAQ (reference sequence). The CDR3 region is CASSPGTVYGYTF. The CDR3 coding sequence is TGTGCCAGCAGCCCAGGGACAGTCTATGGCTACACCTTC. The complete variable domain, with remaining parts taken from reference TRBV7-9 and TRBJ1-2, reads DTGVSQNPRHKITKRGQNVTFRCDPISEHNRLYWYRQTLGQGPEFLTYFQNEAQLEKSRLLSDRFSAERPKGSFSTLEIQRTEQGDSAMYLCASSPGTVYGYTFGSGTRLTVV.

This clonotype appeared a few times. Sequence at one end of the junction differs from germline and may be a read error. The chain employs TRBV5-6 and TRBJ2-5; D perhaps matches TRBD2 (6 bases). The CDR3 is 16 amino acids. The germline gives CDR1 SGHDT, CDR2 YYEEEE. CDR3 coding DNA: TGTGCCAGCAGTTGGTGTAACGGGGACTCTGAAGAGGCCCAGTACTTC. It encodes CASSWCNGDSEEAQYF.

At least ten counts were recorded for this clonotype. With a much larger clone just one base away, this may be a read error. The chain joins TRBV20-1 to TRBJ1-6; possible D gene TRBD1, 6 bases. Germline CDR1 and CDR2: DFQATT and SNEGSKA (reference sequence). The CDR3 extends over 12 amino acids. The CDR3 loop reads CSAKGNRVPPHF. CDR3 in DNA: TGCAGTGCCAAAGGGAACAGGGTTCCCCCCCACTTT.

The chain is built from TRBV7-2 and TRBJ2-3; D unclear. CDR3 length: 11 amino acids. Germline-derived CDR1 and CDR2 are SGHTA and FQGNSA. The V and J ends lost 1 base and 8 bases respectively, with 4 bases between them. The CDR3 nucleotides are TGTGCCAGCAGCTTAGAAAGTACGCAGTATTTT. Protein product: CASSLESTQYF. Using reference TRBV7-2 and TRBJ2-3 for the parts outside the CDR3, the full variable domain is GAGVSQSPSNKVTEKGKDVELRCDPISGHTALYWYRQSLGQGLEFLIYFQGNSAPDKSGLPSDRFSAERTGGSVSTLTIQRTQQEDSAVYLCASSLESTQYFGPGTRLTVL.

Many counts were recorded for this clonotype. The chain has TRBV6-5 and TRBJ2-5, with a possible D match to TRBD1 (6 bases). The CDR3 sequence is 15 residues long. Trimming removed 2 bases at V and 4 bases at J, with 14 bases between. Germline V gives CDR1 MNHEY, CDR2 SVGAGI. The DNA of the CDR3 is TGTGCCAGCAGTTACACGACAGGTTCCGGAGAGACCCAGTACTTC. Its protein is CASSYTTGSGETQYF.

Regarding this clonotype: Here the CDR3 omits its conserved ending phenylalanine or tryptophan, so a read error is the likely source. CDR3 bases: TGTGCCAGCAGCTCTGGCAGGCCGCCCTACGAGCAGTACCTC. Protein: CASSSGRPPYEQYL. J is TRBJ2-7 and V is TRBV7-9; D is uncertain. This CDR3 is 14 amino acids long. Germline CDR1 is SEHNR and CDR2 is FQNEAQ (reference sequence). V was cut by 4 bases and J by 2 bases, with 12 bases left in between.

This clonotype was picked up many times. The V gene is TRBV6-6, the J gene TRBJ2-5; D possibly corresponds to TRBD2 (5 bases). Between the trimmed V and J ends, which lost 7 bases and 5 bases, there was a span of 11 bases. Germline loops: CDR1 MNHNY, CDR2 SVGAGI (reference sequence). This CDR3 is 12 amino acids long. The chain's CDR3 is CASNPGRETQYF. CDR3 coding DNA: TGTGCCAGCAACCCGGGAAGGGAGACCCAGTACTTC.

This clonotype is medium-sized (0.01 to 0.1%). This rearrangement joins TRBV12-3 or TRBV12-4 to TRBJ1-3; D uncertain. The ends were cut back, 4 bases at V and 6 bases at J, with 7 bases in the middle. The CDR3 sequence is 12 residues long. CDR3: CASSSSANTIYF. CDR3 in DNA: TGTGCCAGCAGTTCATCAGCAAACACCATATATTTT.

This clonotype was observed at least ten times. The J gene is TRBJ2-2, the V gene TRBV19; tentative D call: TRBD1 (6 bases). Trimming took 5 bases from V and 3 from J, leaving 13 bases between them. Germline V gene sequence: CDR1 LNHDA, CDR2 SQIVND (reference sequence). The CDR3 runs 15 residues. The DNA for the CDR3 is TGTGCCAGTAGTCCCGTGACAGGACACACCGGGGAGCTGTTTTTT. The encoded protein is CASSPVTGHTGELFF.